Each of the 6 T cell receptor beta chains below was sequenced from the same sample in a study of blood T cell repertoires in COVID-19. This table comes from immunoSEQ multiplex PCR, and its TCRdb copy is limited to in-frame clones, with some not included. The sample has approximately 98,000 clones; more than 65% are singletons. The sequencing input was peripheral blood. All receptors derive from a woman aged 80 or over with acute or convalescent COVID-19.

This clone was picked up one time. The chain is built from TRBV10-3 and TRBJ2-5; D gene unclear. Germline V gene data show CDR1 as ENHRY and CDR2 as SYGVKD. V was shortened by 5 bases and J by 5 bases, with 12 bases between the two germline ends. The CDR3 consists of 13 residues. The CDR3 here is CAISSQTGETQYF. The CDR3 nucleotides are TGTGCCATCAGTTCACAGACCGGTGAGACCCAGTACTTC.

The rearrangement joins TRBV3-1 (or the pseudogene TRBV3-2) to TRBJ1-4, with D possibly matching TRBD1 (5 bases). The germline V gene has CDR1 LGHDT and CDR2 YNNKEL (reference sequence). V was cut by 2 bases and J by 3 bases, with 10 bases left in between. CDR3 size: 15 residues. CDR3 protein: CASSQQGRANEKLFF. CDR3 sequence (DNA): TGTGCCAGCAGCCAACAGGGCAGGGCTAATGAAAAACTGTTTTTT.

In nucleotides, the CDR3 is TGTGCCAGCAGTACCGGGACAGGTTTTCGGGGTGAAGCTTTCTTT. It codes for CASSTGTGFRGEAFF. The chain carries TRBV2 and TRBJ1-1; 8 bases match TRBD1. The CDR3 runs to 15 residues. The ends lost 5 bases at V and 7 bases at J; junction bases unmatched: 12. CDR1 SNHLY and CDR2 FYNNEI come from the germline V gene.

The chain links TRBV5-4 to TRBJ2-2; 7 bases line up with TRBD1. The CDR3 is made up of 15 amino acids. Germline loops: CDR1 SGHNT, CDR2 YYREEE (reference sequence). V gave up 1 base and J gave up 7 bases; unmatched junction bases: 7. CDR3 region: CASSLNDRAVGELFF. The DNA for the CDR3 is TGTGCCAGCAGCTTGAATGACAGGGCGGTCGGGGAGCTGTTTTTT.

V gene TRBV9 combines with J gene TRBJ2-5, with D tentatively TRBD1 (6 bases). Trimming stripped 5 bases from V and 7 bases from J, with 18 bases between. The germline CDR1 and CDR2 sequences are SGDLS and YYNGEE. The CDR3 contains 14 residues. CDR3 sequence (DNA): TGTGCCAGCAGTTCCACCGGGACAACAGGGACCCAGTACTTC. It translates to CASSSTGTTGTQYF.

The CDR3 region is CASSLSGGGTYEQYF. The DNA for the CDR3 is TGTGCCAGCAGCCTCTCGGGGGGGGGTACCTACGAGCAGTACTTC. This chain links TRBV5-4 with TRBJ2-7; 8 bases agree with TRBD2. After removal of 4 bases from V and 2 bases from J, the junction contained 8 bases not matched to a gene. Germline-derived CDR1 and CDR2 are SGHNT and YYREEE (reference sequence). This CDR3 region has 15 residues. The full variable domain, with the rest looked up from reference TRBV5-4 and TRBJ2-7, is ETGVTQSPTHLIKTRGQQVTLRCSSQSGHNTVSWYQQALGQGPQFIFQYYREEENGRGNFPPRFSGLQFPNYSSELNVNALELDDSALYLCASSLSGGGTYEQYFGPGTRLTVT.